This record looks at one TCR beta chain sequence and its context. Its antigen is still unknown. The sample carries other DNA sequences with the same CDR3. It was CD45RO-negative cells, positively selected for CCR7, that made up naive CD8 cells, with terminally differentiated effector memory CD45RA+ cells excluded. Germline CDR1 is LGHNA and CDR2 is YSLEER. Trimming removed 1 base at V and 2 bases at J, with 12 bases between. The length of the CDR3 is 15 residues. The entry originates in a study of shared clonotypes between healthy human individuals. Study-wide results and limits: Across subsets, estimated richness was generally greater for naive than for memory populations. Among non-shared clonotypes, generation probabilities were lower than among those shared by all four donors.

Here immunoSEQ multiplex PCR was the method, and the copy in TCRdb shows in-frame clones only, minus some. The sample shows over 2 million clones, about 95% of them seen only once. The J gene is TRBJ2-7, the V gene TRBV4-3; TRBD1 or TRBD2 may be the D gene (6 bases each). Source material: naive CD8+ T cells sorted from blood. The source of this sequence is a man in his late teens or twenties in good health. CDR3 bases: TGCGCCAGCAGCCAAGGAGGGGGAGGCACCTACGAGCAGTACTTC. Its translation: CASSQGGGGTYEQYF.